This T cell receptor beta chain is from a study of identical twins. General study findings and limits: Researchers reported excess low generation probability among twin-shared out-of-frame alpha sequences.

TCRdb re-called the 5' RACE reads through MiXCR, storing one row per CDR3 protein. The sample consists of 650,000 to 750,000 distinct CDR3 sequences, around 21% of them appearing once. This clonotype was counted at least ten times. Its antigen is undetermined. Healthy Caucasian individuals made up all the donors. V dropped 4 bases and J dropped 7; count of bases not matched to a gene: 5. Germline CDR1 reads ENHRY; CDR2 reads SYGVKD. The CDR3 has 15 amino acids. This same sample was also part of a study on T cells expressing NK-cell markers. As that study records: The TCR beta repertoires were obtained from sorted CD3+CD56+NKG2C+, CD3+CD56+NKG2C- and CD3+CD56-NKG2C+ T cells. Serological testing identified most of the eight sequenced donors as HCMV-seropositive and one as seronegative.

The TCR sequence derives from a young woman in good health. The chain joins TRBV10-3 to TRBJ2-1; 12 positions agree with TRBD1. Specimen: PBMCs. This CDR3 is CAISVGQGAVNEQFF. CDR3 in DNA: TGTGCCATCAGTGTGGGACAGGGGGCGGTTAATGAGCAGTTCTTC.